These T cell receptor beta chains were read from a single sample in a study of T cell responses to AZD1222 COVID-19 vaccine. Sequencing used immunoSEQ multiplex PCR; TCRdb keeps in-frame clones, though not all of them. The sample has approximately 89,000 clones, under 95% seen once. This specimen was peripheral blood, taken 28 days after the second AZD1222 dose. Receptor source: an adult who received the AZD1222 COVID-19 vaccine. CDR3s include the opening cysteine and the closing phenylalanine or tryptophan. D genes are given only for firm matches. Only part of the rows carry a size: once, few, many, or a class if the clone is expanded.

. | TRBJ1-1 | TRBD1 | TRBV12-5 | TGTGCTAGTGGTACGCGGGACAGCCCGAACACTGAAGCTTTCTTT | CASGTRDSPNTEAFF
. | TRBJ2-1 | TRBD2 | TRBV11-2 | TGTGCCAGCAGTTCCCATCCGCGGGGGGCCTACAATGAGCAGTTCTTC | CASSSHPRGAYNEQFF
. | TRBJ1-1 | . | TRBV5-1 | TGCGCGAGCATACTCTCTCCAGGGAACACTGAAGCTTTCTTT | CASILSPGNTEAFF
. | TRBJ1-2 | TRBD1 | TRBV5-1 | TGCGCCAGCAGCACCCAGGGGGGTCTAACAACTAACTATGGCTACACCTTC | CASSTQGGLTTNYGYTF
. | TRBJ2-1 | . | TRBV9 | TGTGCCAGCAGCGTAGGGGGGATGAACAATGAGCAGTTCTTC | CASSVGGMNNEQFF
few | TRBJ2-1 | TRBD2 | TRBV5-4 | TGTGCCAGCAGCTTGCCTGGCGGGGGACCCTACAATGAGCAGTTCTTC | CASSLPGGGPYNEQFF
. | TRBJ2-2 | . | TRBV27 | TGTGCCAGCAGTGGGCGAACCGGGGAGCTGTTTTTT | CASSGRTGELFF
once | TRBJ1-3 | . | TRBV5-4 | TGTGCCAGCAGAGAAGGTCACACCATATATTTT | CASREGHTIYF
. | TRBJ1-2 | TRBD1 | TRBV6-6 | TGTGCCAGCAGCCTGGGACAGGGGTTCGGCGGCTACACCTTC | CASSLGQGFGGYTF
once | TRBJ1-5 | . | TRBV6-1 | TGTGCCAGCATGTGGCATTTCAATCAGCCCCAGCATTTT | CASMWHFNQPQHF
. | TRBJ2-4 | . | TRBV19 | TGTGCCAGTAGTATGAGCGTAGCCAAAAACATTCAGTACTTC | CASSMSVAKNIQYF
. | TRBJ2-7 | . | TRBV7-2 | TGTGCCAGCAGCTTGGGAACAGGGTGGTACGAGCAGTACTTC | CASSLGTGWYEQYF
few | TRBJ2-5 | . | TRBV12-3/TRBV12-4 | TGTGCCAGCAGTCCCGGGGAGACCCAGTACTTC | CASSPGETQYF
once | TRBJ2-2 | TRBD1 | TRBV10-3 | TGTGCCATCAGTGAGGGACAGGGTTTCGCCGGGGAGCTGTTTTTT | CAISEGQGFAGELFF
. | TRBJ1-1 | . | TRBV18 | TGTGCCAGCTCACCTTCGCTGGACAGAAACACTGAAGCTTTCTTT | CASSPSLDRNTEAFF
. | TRBJ2-3 | . | TRBV10-1 | TGCGCCAGCAGTGCCAAAAGGGGGGGGTACACAGATACGCAGTATTTT | CASSAKRGGYTDTQYF
. | TRBJ2-5 | . | TRBV5-1 | TGCGCCAGCAGCTTGGCCTGGGCAGCCCAAGAGACCCAGTACTTC | CASSLAWAAQETQYF
. | TRBJ2-4 | . | TRBV5-6 | TGTGCCAGCAGCAGGACAGGAGGGGGAAACATTCAGTACTTC | CASSRTGGGNIQYF
. | TRBJ2-2 | TRBD1 | TRBV19 | TGTGCCAGTAGTATAACTAGGGGGCGGTTCACCGGGGAGCTGTTTTTT | CASSITRGRFTGELFF
. | TRBJ1-1 | TRBD1 | TRBV5-5 | TGTGCCAGCAGCGGGACAGGGGCTCTGAACACTGAAGCTTTCTTT | CASSGTGALNTEAFF
. | TRBJ1-5 | . | TRBV20-1 | TGCAGTGCTAGCCGGGTGGGGGCCCAGCATTTT | CSASRVGAQHF
few | TRBJ2-1 | . | TRBV27 | TGTGCCAGCAGTAAACAGGGTGCGTACAATGAGCAGTTCTTC | CASSKQGAYNEQFF
. | TRBJ1-2 | TRBD1 | TRBV5-6 | TGTGCCAGCAGCTTGTCAACAGGGGTGGGCTACACCTTC | CASSLSTGVGYTF
. | TRBJ1-1 | . | TRBV11-2 | TGTGCCAGCAGCTTAGATCCCACGAACACTGAAGCTTTCTTT | CASSLDPTNTEAFF
. | TRBJ2-3 | . | TRBV5-1 | TGCGCCAGCAGCTGGGACAGCACAGATACGCAGTATTTT | CASSWDSTDTQYF
medium-sized | TRBJ2-3 | TRBD1 | TRBV6-4 | TGTGCCAGCAGTAGGGGACAGGGGGCATCAGATACGCAGTATTTT | CASSRGQGASDTQYF
. | TRBJ2-3 | . | TRBV28 | TGTGCCAGCAGTTTATATCGATTGGGGCAGGACAGTGTTACGCAGTATTTT | CASSLYRLGQDSVTQYF
. | TRBJ1-5 | . | TRBV7-8 | TGTGCCACTGGCAGGGAAAGGAATCAGCCCCAGCATTTT | CATGRERNQPQHF
few | TRBJ2-5 | . | TRBV5-5 | TGTGCCAGCAGCTTGGTGGCTACTCTCCAAGAGACCCAGTACTTC | CASSLVATLQETQYF
. | TRBJ2-7 | TRBD2 | TRBV27 | TGTGCCAGCAGTTTATTAGCGGGATACGAGCAGTACTTC | CASSLLAGYEQYF
. | TRBJ2-7 | . | TRBV11-2 | TGTGCCAGCAGCTCGTTGGTACGGAGCTCCTACGAGCAGTACTTC | CASSSLVRSSYEQYF
. | TRBJ2-1 | TRBD2 | TRBV18 | TGTGCCAGCTCACCACGGGCTAGCGGGGTCAATGAGCAGTTCTTC | CASSPRASGVNEQFF
. | TRBJ1-2 | TRBD1 | TRBV29-1 | TGCAGCGCTGGACAGGGAGGAAGTTGGGGCTACACCTTC | CSAGQGGSWGYTF
. | TRBJ2-1 | TRBD1 | TRBV3-1/TRBV3-2 | TGTGCCAGCAGCCTACTCGGGGACAGGGGTTTCCATGAGCAGTTCTTC | CASSLLGDRGFHEQFF
. | TRBJ2-1 | . | TRBV29-1 | TGCAGCGTTGAAGGCGAGGTTGAGCAGTTCTTC | CSVEGEVEQFF
. | TRBJ1-6 | . | TRBV5-8 | TGTGCCAGCAGCCCGAGGTCGGACAGTTATAATTCACCCCTCCACTTT | CASSPRSDSYNSPLHF
. | TRBJ2-1 | TRBD1 | TRBV2 | TGTGCCAGCAGGGTCCGGGACAGGGGGTCGTCGGGCTACAATGAGCAGTTCTTC | CASRVRDRGSSGYNEQFF
. | TRBJ1-2 | TRBD1 | TRBV14 | TGTGCCAGCAGCCCAGGGTCGGGACAGATCTATGGCTACACCTTC | CASSPGSGQIYGYTF
. | TRBJ2-7 | . | TRBV11-2 | TGTGCCAGCAGCCGGGGACTCTTCTCCTACGAGCAGTACTTC | CASSRGLFSYEQYF
. | TRBJ1-6 | TRBD1 | TRBV5-1 | TGCGCCAGCAGCTTGGGACAGGGGAATTCACCCCTCCACTTT | CASSLGQGNSPLHF
. | TRBJ2-7 | . | TRBV5-5 | TGTGCCAGCAGCACGGGCTACGAGCAGTACTTC | CASSTGYEQYF
. | TRBJ2-5 | TRBD2 | TRBV6-5 | TGTGCCAGCAGTTACGCTCCTAGCGGGATAGCAGAGACCCAGTACTTC | CASSYAPSGIAETQYF
. | TRBJ1-1 | . | TRBV6-5 | TGTGCCAGCAAGGGGAACAAGGTCACTGAAGCTTTCTTT | CASKGNKVTEAFF
. | TRBJ1-5 | . | TRBV5-4 | TGTGCCAGCAGCTTGGGGGGAGGGAGGAATCAGCCCCAGCATTTT | CASSLGGGRNQPQHF
. | TRBJ1-4 | . | TRBV29-1 | TGCAGCGTTGAAACAGGGTCGACGGAAAAACTGTTTTTT | CSVETGSTEKLFF
. | TRBJ2-4 | . | TRBV5-1 | TGCGCCAGCAGCTTGGTAGGGGCGAAAAACATTCAGTACTTC | CASSLVGAKNIQYF
once | TRBJ1-2 | . | TRBV11-2 | TGTGCCAGCAGGTTTGGGCGAGGCTACACCTTC | CASRFGRGYTF
. | TRBJ1-1 | . | TRBV11-3 | TGTGCCAGCAGTTCACAAGGCAACACTGAAGCTTTCTTT | CASSSQGNTEAFF
. | TRBJ1-5 | . | TRBV15 | TGTGCCACCAGCAGGGGAGGGGGGAGCAATCAGCCCCAGCATTTT | CATSRGGGSNQPQHF
. | TRBJ1-5 | . | TRBV23-1 | TGCGCCAGCAGTAAAGGGATAGGGGGGAATCAGCCCCAGCATTTT | CASSKGIGGNQPQHF
. | TRBJ1-2 | . | TRBV14 | TGTGCCAGCAGCCAAGGCTTCAGGAGCGGCTACACCTTC | CASSQGFRSGYTF
once | TRBJ1-2 | . | TRBV18 | TGTGCCAGCTCACCAACGGACAGACGTTTAGAAAACTATGGCTACACCTTC | CASSPTDRRLENYGYTF
. | TRBJ2-1 | . | TRBV30 | TGTGCCTGGACTTCGGGGGGCGTTGAGCAGTTCTTC | CAWTSGGVEQFF
. | TRBJ1-2 | . | TRBV11-2 | TGTGCCAGCAGCTTAGGTGGTACGGCGGCCTACACCTTC | CASSLGGTAAYTF